The 2 T cell receptor beta chains below were found in one sample sequenced in a study of T cell responses to AZD1222 COVID-19 vaccine. Libraries were prepared by immunoSEQ multiplex PCR; TCRdb keeps only in-frame clonotypes and omits some of them. The repertoire holds about 120,000 clones, with roughly 84% as singletons. Sequencing used peripheral blood, obtained on day 0 of AZD1222 vaccination. These receptors were obtained from an adult in good health.

This sequence joins TRBV2 and TRBJ2-2; 8 bases are shared with TRBD1. The CDR3 is 15 amino acids. Germline trimming cut 7 bases from V and 3 bases from J; bases unmatched to any gene: 7. Germline assignment: CDR1 SNHLY and CDR2 FYNNEI. In DNA, the CDR3 is TGTGCCAGCATCGACTCCAGGGGGCACACCGGGGAGCTGTTTTTT. Translated: CASIDSRGHTGELFF.

This chain links TRBV29-1 with TRBJ2-5, with 14 bases that match TRBD2. The V gene end was trimmed by 7 bases and the J gene end by 4 bases; junction bases not matched to a gene: 17. The CDR3 sequence is 18 residues long. Germline CDR1 and CDR2: SQVTM and ANQGSEA. In DNA, the CDR3 is TGCAGCGCCAGACCGGGACTAGCGGGGGTTGGGCGGAGAGAGACCCAGTACTTC. It translates to CSARPGLAGVGRRETQYF.